Listed here are 17 T cell receptor beta chains from one sample, sequenced in a study of response to subunit inactivated influenza vaccine. TCRdb processed the RT-PCR reads anew with MiXCR; each CDR3 protein has one entry. The table lists over 650,000 distinct CDR3 sequences, under 20% of them singletons. The material was PBMCs from blood, obtained roughly 5 days after vaccination. The source of these receptors is a man aged 50-59 years who received an inactivated influenza vaccine.

This chain joins TRBV7-2 and TRBJ1-2; tentatively, D is TRBD1 (6 bases). The CDR3 is made up of 12 amino acids. V lost 5 bases to trimming and J lost 4 bases, with 8 bases between them. Germline V gene lookup returns CDR1 SGHTA and CDR2 FQGNSA. Here the CDR3 DNA reads TGTGCCAGCAGCAAGGACAGCTATGGCTACACCTTC. As protein: CASSKDSYGYTF.

The table lists this clonotype with a few counts. V and J are TRBV10-2 and TRBJ2-7; TRBD2 matches at 9 bases. CDR3 size: 16 residues. Germline V gene data show CDR1 as WSHSY and CDR2 as SAAADI. V shed 4 bases, J shed 0 bases, and the junction held 7 bases outside the gene matches. CDR3 sequence (DNA): TGCGCCAGCAGTGTTCGACTAGCGGAGGTCTCCTACGAGCAGTACTTC. It is translated as CASSVRLAEVSYEQYF.

The table lists this clonotype with a few counts. CDR3 protein: CASSLGQSQGQYF. The CDR3 coding sequence is TGTGCCAGCAGCTTGGGACAGTCCCAGGGGCAGTATTTT. The chain has TRBV7-2 and TRBJ2-3, with 7 positions matching TRBD1. Germline V lookup: CDR1 SGHTA, CDR2 FQGNSA. The ends lost 3 bases at V and 11 bases at J; junction bases unmatched: 8. The CDR3 is 13 amino acids.

This clonotype came up many times. J is TRBJ2-2 and V is TRBV12-3 or TRBV12-4, with 12 bases fitting TRBD2. J was trimmed by 7 bases and V by 6 bases; bases with no gene match: 9. The CDR3 contains 16 residues. The CDR3 loop is CASRHRLAGANGELFF. The CDR3 nucleotides are TGTGCCAGCAGACATCGACTAGCGGGAGCGAACGGGGAGCTGTTTTTT.

This clonotype was seen only a few times. Sequence at one end of the junction differs from germline and may be a read error. The V gene is TRBV4-2, the J gene TRBJ1-4; no definite D call. CDR1 LGHNA and CDR2 YNFKEQ come from the germline V gene. The CDR3 runs 13 residues. CDR3 region: CASSQDDPGERIF. The DNA of the CDR3 is TGTGCCAGCAGCCAAGATGACCCAGGAGAGAGGATTTTT.

The J gene is TRBJ1-5, the V gene TRBV20-1; the D gene is possibly TRBD1 (5 bases). This CDR3 is built from 14 residues. The germline V and J ends were trimmed by 4 bases and 1 base, with 11 bases remaining between them. From germline, CDR1 is DFQATT and CDR2 SNEGSKA (reference sequence). The CDR3 spells CSATPGGSNQPQHF. The CDR3 coding sequence is TGCAGTGCTACCCCGGGGGGAAGCAATCAGCCCCAGCATTTT.

The V gene is TRBV29-1, the J gene TRBJ1-1; D gene ambiguous. There are 13 residues in the CDR3. Germline V gene data show CDR1 as SQVTM and CDR2 as ANQGSEA. V dropped 3 bases and J dropped 4 bases, with 12 bases sitting between them. CDR3 in amino acids: CSVDATLGTEAFF. DNA for the CDR3: TGCAGCGTTGACGCGACCCTCGGCACTGAAGCTTTCTTT.

The chain employs TRBV12-3 or TRBV12-4 and TRBJ2-3; D gene uncertain. The V and J ends lost 6 bases and 3 bases respectively, with 16 bases between them. The CDR3 has 15 amino acids. This CDR3 is CASRPTRLNTDTQYF. The CDR3 region has the DNA TGTGCCAGCAGGCCTACCAGGTTAAATACAGATACGCAGTATTTT.

The table lists this clonotype with many counts. The chain links TRBV28 to TRBJ1-2; no clear D gene. V lost 6 bases, J lost 3 bases, and 11 bases lay in between. Germline V gives CDR1 MDHEN, CDR2 SYDVKM. CDR3 size: 13 residues. The CDR3 sequence: CASSPDGYYGYTF. CDR3 in DNA: TGTGCCAGCAGCCCGGACGGGTACTATGGCTACACCTTC.

The chain recombines TRBV20-1 with TRBJ2-2; D is unresolved. Germline lookup yields CDR1 DFQATT and CDR2 SNEGSKA (reference sequence). V lost 5 bases to trimming and J lost 0 bases, with 10 bases between them. The CDR3 spans 14 residues. CDR3 coding DNA: TGCAGTGCTCGGGCCAGCTCGAACACCGGGGAGCTGTTTTTT. Amino acids: CSARASSNTGELFF.

There are a few counts of this clonotype. The rearrangement joins TRBV5-1 to TRBJ2-7; D possibly uses TRBD1 or TRBD2 (5 bases each). The CDR3 extends over 16 amino acids. V gave up 2 bases and J gave up 0 bases, with 15 bases separating them. CDR1 is SGHRS, CDR2 YFSETQ, per germline. For the CDR3, the DNA is TGCGCCAGCAGCTTACACTCCGGGACGCTCTCCTACGAGCAGTACTTC. This sequence encodes CASSLHSGTLSYEQYF.

J is TRBJ2-3 and V is TRBV11-2; 9 bases fit TRBD1. The CDR3 is 15 amino acids. V gave up 1 base and J gave up 5 bases; unmatched junction bases: 4. The germline V gene has CDR1 SGHAT and CDR2 FQNNGV. The CDR3 DNA is TGTGCCAGCAGCTTAGGCGGACAGGGGAAAGATACGCAGTATTTT. Encoded protein: CASSLGGQGKDTQYF.

The chain uses TRBV2 and TRBJ2-1; 9 nucleotides agree with TRBD2. The germline CDR1 and CDR2 sequences are SNHLY and FYNNEI. J was trimmed by 5 bases and V by 7 bases; bases with no gene match: 9. The CDR3 contains 15 residues. The CDR3 here is CASIPAGGGHNEQFF. The CDR3 nucleotides read TGTGCCAGCATCCCCGCGGGGGGGGGCCACAATGAGCAGTTCTTC. Full variable domain (remainder filled in from reference TRBV2 and TRBJ2-1): EPEVTQTPSHQVTQMGQEVILRCVPISNHLYFYWYRQILGQKVEFLVSFYNNEISEKSEIFDDQFSVERPDGSNFTLKIRSTKLEDSAMYFCASIPAGGGHNEQFFGPGTRLTVL.

The V and J genes are TRBV20-1 and TRBJ2-1; D ambiguous. CDR3 length: 13 amino acids. V was shortened by 3 bases and J by 0 bases, with 6 bases between the two germline ends. From germline, CDR1 is DFQATT and CDR2 SNEGSKA (reference sequence). CDR3 bases: TGCAGTGCTAGGACGGTCTCCTACAATGAGCAGTTCTTC. It translates to CSARTVSYNEQFF.

The chain joins TRBV5-6 to TRBJ1-5; unclear D gene. Germline loops: CDR1 SGHDT, CDR2 YYEEEE. This CDR3 has 16 amino acids. Trimming left V 0 bases short and J 0 bases short, with 10 bases between. The CDR3 nucleotides read TGTGCCAGCAGCTTGGGGAGAGGGTCTAGCAATCAGCCCCAGCATTTT. This gives the protein CASSLGRGSSNQPQHF.

Notes on this clonotype: This could be a read error, since a much larger clone is one nucleotide away. V is TRBV12-3 or TRBV12-4 and J is TRBJ2-2; possibly TRBD2 for D (5 bases). The CDR3 covers 10 residues. The CDR3 nucleotides read TGTGCCAGCAGTTCCGGGGAGCTGTCTTTT. This encodes CASSSGELSF.

The CDR3 DNA follows: TGCGCCAGCAGTGACGGAGGATACAGGGGTTCACATGGCTACACCTTC. Its protein is CASSDGGYRGSHGYTF. The chain links TRBV10-2 to TRBJ1-2, with TRBD1 matching over 7 bases. With V trimmed by 3 bases and J by 6 bases, 13 bases remained unmatched. The CDR3 totals 16 residues. The germline V gene has CDR1 WSHSY and CDR2 SAAADI.